These 4 T cell receptor beta chains came from one sample sequenced in a study of T-cell memory formation after mild COVID-19. In TCRdb, the 5' RACE reads were re-called with MiXCR into one record per CDR3 protein. Here the sample spans 350,000 to 450,000 distinct CDR3 sequences, approximately 15% being singletons. The specimen sequenced was PBMCs or a T cell subset sorted from them (not recorded which). Source of these receptors: a man aged 18 to 30 who had mild COVID-19 (a few samples of this study predate the infection). Cell type and time point are not known.

This clonotype was counted only a few times. This chain joins TRBV7-2 and TRBJ2-7, with 9 bases matching TRBD2. Germline CDR1 SGHTA, CDR2 FQGNSA. The CDR3 is made up of 16 amino acids. V lost 5 bases, J lost 4 bases, and 12 bases stayed unmatched. In DNA, the CDR3 is TGTGCCAGCAGCCTGAGAGCGGGGGGCAACTGGTACGAGCAGTACTTC. Encoded protein: CASSLRAGGNWYEQYF.

This clonotype was counted many times. The gene calls are TRBV5-1 and TRBJ1-5; D is ambiguous. Between the trimmed V and J ends, which lost 0 bases and 7 bases, there was a span of 11 bases. CDR1 is SGHRS, CDR2 YFSETQ, per germline. CDR3 length equals 14 residues. The CDR3 loop reads CASSLGTFGQPQHF. The CDR3 DNA follows: TGCGCCAGCAGCTTGGGCACGTTCGGCCAGCCCCAGCATTTT. Looking up the rest from reference TRBV5-1 and TRBJ1-5 gives the full variable domain: KAGVTQTPRYLIKTRGQQVTLSCSPISGHRSVSWYQQTPGQGLQFLFEYFSETQRNKGNFPGRFSGRQFSNSRSEMNVSTLELGDSALYLCASSLGTFGQPQHFGDGTRLSIL.

This clonotype came up a few times. This rearrangement joins TRBV19 to TRBJ2-1; D call uncertain. Germline V gene lookup returns CDR1 LNHDA and CDR2 SQIVND (reference sequence). This CDR3 contains 9 residues. V gave up 11 bases and J gave up 8 bases, with 7 bases separating them. The CDR3 nucleotides read TGTGCCTACCTGGATGAGCAGTTCTTC. It is translated as CAYLDEQFF.

The chain couples TRBV4-3 to TRBJ2-1; 8 nucleotides match TRBD2. V shed 0 bases and J 4 bases; nucleotides not matched to a gene: 8. The CDR3 totals 17 residues. Germline V gene data show CDR1 as LGHNA and CDR2 as YSLEER. The CDR3 region has the DNA TGCGCCAGCAGCCAAGATTCGGGAGGGCTAGGATACAATGAGCAGTTCTTC. The encoded protein is CASSQDSGGLGYNEQFF.